This paragraph covers one TCR beta chain sequence. What it binds is not known. This sample stems from a study of shared clonotypes between healthy human individuals. The study's findings and limits: Compared with memory subsets, naive subsets generally had larger estimated richness.

Only in-frame clones appear in the TCRdb table, and some are missing; sequencing was by immunoSEQ multiplex PCR. The sample lists around 200,000 clones, approximately 70% occurring once. Recent vaccinations or acute infections were absent in the healthy HIV-negative adult donors. CD4+ cells yielded CD45RA+ naive and CD45RA-negative memory subsets. This TCR was sampled from a man younger than 45 in good health. The sample was memory CD4+ T cells sorted from blood. Subset in this sample: CD45RA-negative fraction.

The CDR3 loop reads CASSSPFRGYGYTF. The CDR3, as DNA: TGTGCCAGCAGTTCCCCCTTCAGGGGCTATGGCTACACCTTC. The genes are TRBV28 and TRBJ1-2; possible D gene TRBD1, 6 bases. Trimming cost V 4 bases and J 4 bases, with 13 bases left between them. The CDR3 is 14 amino acids. The germline V gene has CDR1 MDHEN and CDR2 SYDVKM.